This T cell receptor beta chain emerged from a study of tumor and adjacent non-tumor tissue in lung cancer. RNA was extracted from bulk tissue without any cell sorting. TCRbeta libraries were built with three rounds of nested PCR, modified from ARM-PCR. Using its own MiXCR run on the multiplex PCR reads, TCRdb lists one record per CDR3 protein. The table has roughly 200,000 distinct CDR3 sequences, over 55% seen once. The sequencing sample was made of lung tumor tissue. This clonotype was sampled from a man in his fifties or sixties with non-small cell lung cancer.

CDR3 sequence reads: CSVMGKSYEQYF. DNA of the CDR3: TGCAGCGTTATGGGAAAAAGCTATGAGCAGTACTTC. The V gene is TRBV29-1, the J gene TRBJ2-7; D not resolved. Trimming left V 5 bases short and J 7 bases short, with 15 bases between. Germline lookup yields CDR1 SQVTM and CDR2 ANQGSEA. The CDR3 consists of 12 residues.